Presented here are 6 T cell receptor beta chains from one specimen sequenced in a study of OX40 agonist ivuxolimab in advanced cancers. Assay: immunoSEQ multiplex PCR; the TCRdb copy retains only in-frame clones and omits some. Seen here are roughly 64,000 clones, approximately 90% observed once, and the top ten hold roughly 0.45%. Sequencing used CD4+ or CD8+ T cells sorted from blood, obtained in a trial of the OX40 agonist ivuxolimab. These receptor sequences come from an adult with an advanced solid tumor such as melanoma, head and neck, liver or kidney cancer.

The chain combines TRBV30 with TRBJ1-5; TRBD1 might be the D (5 bases). CDR1 and CDR2 from the germline V gene are GTSNPN and SVGIG (reference sequence). The length of the CDR3 is 14 residues. V was cut by 4 bases and J by 7 bases, with 17 bases left in between. The CDR3 bases are TGTGCCTGGAATCCGAGGGGCGGAAGCCAGCCCCAGCATTTT. Its translation: CAWNPRGGSQPQHF. Variable domain in full (rest from reference TRBV30 and TRBJ1-5): SQTIHQWPATLVQPVGSPLSLECTVEGTSNPNLYWYRQAAGRGLQLLFYSVGIGQISSEVPQNLSASRPQDRQFILSSKKLLLSDSGFYLCAWNPRGGSQPQHFGDGTRLSIL.

Concerning this clone itself: Mismatch with germline at one junction end may stem from a read error. The rearrangement uses TRBV19 and TRBJ2-1, with 11 bases fitting TRBD2. From germline, CDR1 is LNHDA and CDR2 SQIVND (reference sequence). The CDR3 has 14 residues. Here the CDR3 reads CASRIAGGPYEQFF. The CDR3 nucleotides are TGTGCCAGTAGAATAGCGGGAGGGCCCTATGAGCAGTTCTTC.

The chain is built from TRBV21-1 and TRBJ1-6. TRBV21-1 counts as a pseudogene. The CDR3 runs to 17 residues. The CDR3 coding sequence is TGTGCCAGCAGCAAAGAGGTCAGTAGCTCCTATAATTCACCCCTCCACTTT. Protein sequence: CASSKEVSSSYNSPLHF.

V gene TRBV27 combines with J gene TRBJ1-1, with D hard to call. The germline V gene encodes CDR1 MNHEY and CDR2 SMNVEV (reference sequence). Trimming pared 5 bases from V and 5 bases from J, leaving 18 bases between. The CDR3 is 15 residues long. This CDR3 reads CASSQTPGLGTEAFF. DNA for the CDR3: TGTGCCAGCAGTCAAACCCCGGGCCTGGGGACTGAAGCTTTCTTT.

V is TRBV6-6 and J is TRBJ1-4; D is unclear. CDR3 size: 15 residues. Germline V gene lookup returns CDR1 MNHNY and CDR2 SVGAGI (reference sequence). Between the trimmed V and J ends, which lost 2 bases and 2 bases, there was a span of 9 bases. The CDR3 bases are TGTGCCAGCAGTTACATTCGATGGACTAATGAAAAACTGTTTTTT. It specifies CASSYIRWTNEKLFF.

The V and J genes are TRBV6-1 and TRBJ2-3, with 11 bases fitting TRBD2. This CDR3 spans 18 amino acids. CDR1 is MNHNS, CDR2 SASEGT, per germline. V gave up 0 bases and J gave up 6 bases; unmatched junction bases: 11. CDR3 in DNA: TGTGCCAGCAGTGAAGCGCCCAACCTAGCGGGAGGCAAGGATACGCAGTATTTT. Amino acids: CASSEAPNLAGGKDTQYF.